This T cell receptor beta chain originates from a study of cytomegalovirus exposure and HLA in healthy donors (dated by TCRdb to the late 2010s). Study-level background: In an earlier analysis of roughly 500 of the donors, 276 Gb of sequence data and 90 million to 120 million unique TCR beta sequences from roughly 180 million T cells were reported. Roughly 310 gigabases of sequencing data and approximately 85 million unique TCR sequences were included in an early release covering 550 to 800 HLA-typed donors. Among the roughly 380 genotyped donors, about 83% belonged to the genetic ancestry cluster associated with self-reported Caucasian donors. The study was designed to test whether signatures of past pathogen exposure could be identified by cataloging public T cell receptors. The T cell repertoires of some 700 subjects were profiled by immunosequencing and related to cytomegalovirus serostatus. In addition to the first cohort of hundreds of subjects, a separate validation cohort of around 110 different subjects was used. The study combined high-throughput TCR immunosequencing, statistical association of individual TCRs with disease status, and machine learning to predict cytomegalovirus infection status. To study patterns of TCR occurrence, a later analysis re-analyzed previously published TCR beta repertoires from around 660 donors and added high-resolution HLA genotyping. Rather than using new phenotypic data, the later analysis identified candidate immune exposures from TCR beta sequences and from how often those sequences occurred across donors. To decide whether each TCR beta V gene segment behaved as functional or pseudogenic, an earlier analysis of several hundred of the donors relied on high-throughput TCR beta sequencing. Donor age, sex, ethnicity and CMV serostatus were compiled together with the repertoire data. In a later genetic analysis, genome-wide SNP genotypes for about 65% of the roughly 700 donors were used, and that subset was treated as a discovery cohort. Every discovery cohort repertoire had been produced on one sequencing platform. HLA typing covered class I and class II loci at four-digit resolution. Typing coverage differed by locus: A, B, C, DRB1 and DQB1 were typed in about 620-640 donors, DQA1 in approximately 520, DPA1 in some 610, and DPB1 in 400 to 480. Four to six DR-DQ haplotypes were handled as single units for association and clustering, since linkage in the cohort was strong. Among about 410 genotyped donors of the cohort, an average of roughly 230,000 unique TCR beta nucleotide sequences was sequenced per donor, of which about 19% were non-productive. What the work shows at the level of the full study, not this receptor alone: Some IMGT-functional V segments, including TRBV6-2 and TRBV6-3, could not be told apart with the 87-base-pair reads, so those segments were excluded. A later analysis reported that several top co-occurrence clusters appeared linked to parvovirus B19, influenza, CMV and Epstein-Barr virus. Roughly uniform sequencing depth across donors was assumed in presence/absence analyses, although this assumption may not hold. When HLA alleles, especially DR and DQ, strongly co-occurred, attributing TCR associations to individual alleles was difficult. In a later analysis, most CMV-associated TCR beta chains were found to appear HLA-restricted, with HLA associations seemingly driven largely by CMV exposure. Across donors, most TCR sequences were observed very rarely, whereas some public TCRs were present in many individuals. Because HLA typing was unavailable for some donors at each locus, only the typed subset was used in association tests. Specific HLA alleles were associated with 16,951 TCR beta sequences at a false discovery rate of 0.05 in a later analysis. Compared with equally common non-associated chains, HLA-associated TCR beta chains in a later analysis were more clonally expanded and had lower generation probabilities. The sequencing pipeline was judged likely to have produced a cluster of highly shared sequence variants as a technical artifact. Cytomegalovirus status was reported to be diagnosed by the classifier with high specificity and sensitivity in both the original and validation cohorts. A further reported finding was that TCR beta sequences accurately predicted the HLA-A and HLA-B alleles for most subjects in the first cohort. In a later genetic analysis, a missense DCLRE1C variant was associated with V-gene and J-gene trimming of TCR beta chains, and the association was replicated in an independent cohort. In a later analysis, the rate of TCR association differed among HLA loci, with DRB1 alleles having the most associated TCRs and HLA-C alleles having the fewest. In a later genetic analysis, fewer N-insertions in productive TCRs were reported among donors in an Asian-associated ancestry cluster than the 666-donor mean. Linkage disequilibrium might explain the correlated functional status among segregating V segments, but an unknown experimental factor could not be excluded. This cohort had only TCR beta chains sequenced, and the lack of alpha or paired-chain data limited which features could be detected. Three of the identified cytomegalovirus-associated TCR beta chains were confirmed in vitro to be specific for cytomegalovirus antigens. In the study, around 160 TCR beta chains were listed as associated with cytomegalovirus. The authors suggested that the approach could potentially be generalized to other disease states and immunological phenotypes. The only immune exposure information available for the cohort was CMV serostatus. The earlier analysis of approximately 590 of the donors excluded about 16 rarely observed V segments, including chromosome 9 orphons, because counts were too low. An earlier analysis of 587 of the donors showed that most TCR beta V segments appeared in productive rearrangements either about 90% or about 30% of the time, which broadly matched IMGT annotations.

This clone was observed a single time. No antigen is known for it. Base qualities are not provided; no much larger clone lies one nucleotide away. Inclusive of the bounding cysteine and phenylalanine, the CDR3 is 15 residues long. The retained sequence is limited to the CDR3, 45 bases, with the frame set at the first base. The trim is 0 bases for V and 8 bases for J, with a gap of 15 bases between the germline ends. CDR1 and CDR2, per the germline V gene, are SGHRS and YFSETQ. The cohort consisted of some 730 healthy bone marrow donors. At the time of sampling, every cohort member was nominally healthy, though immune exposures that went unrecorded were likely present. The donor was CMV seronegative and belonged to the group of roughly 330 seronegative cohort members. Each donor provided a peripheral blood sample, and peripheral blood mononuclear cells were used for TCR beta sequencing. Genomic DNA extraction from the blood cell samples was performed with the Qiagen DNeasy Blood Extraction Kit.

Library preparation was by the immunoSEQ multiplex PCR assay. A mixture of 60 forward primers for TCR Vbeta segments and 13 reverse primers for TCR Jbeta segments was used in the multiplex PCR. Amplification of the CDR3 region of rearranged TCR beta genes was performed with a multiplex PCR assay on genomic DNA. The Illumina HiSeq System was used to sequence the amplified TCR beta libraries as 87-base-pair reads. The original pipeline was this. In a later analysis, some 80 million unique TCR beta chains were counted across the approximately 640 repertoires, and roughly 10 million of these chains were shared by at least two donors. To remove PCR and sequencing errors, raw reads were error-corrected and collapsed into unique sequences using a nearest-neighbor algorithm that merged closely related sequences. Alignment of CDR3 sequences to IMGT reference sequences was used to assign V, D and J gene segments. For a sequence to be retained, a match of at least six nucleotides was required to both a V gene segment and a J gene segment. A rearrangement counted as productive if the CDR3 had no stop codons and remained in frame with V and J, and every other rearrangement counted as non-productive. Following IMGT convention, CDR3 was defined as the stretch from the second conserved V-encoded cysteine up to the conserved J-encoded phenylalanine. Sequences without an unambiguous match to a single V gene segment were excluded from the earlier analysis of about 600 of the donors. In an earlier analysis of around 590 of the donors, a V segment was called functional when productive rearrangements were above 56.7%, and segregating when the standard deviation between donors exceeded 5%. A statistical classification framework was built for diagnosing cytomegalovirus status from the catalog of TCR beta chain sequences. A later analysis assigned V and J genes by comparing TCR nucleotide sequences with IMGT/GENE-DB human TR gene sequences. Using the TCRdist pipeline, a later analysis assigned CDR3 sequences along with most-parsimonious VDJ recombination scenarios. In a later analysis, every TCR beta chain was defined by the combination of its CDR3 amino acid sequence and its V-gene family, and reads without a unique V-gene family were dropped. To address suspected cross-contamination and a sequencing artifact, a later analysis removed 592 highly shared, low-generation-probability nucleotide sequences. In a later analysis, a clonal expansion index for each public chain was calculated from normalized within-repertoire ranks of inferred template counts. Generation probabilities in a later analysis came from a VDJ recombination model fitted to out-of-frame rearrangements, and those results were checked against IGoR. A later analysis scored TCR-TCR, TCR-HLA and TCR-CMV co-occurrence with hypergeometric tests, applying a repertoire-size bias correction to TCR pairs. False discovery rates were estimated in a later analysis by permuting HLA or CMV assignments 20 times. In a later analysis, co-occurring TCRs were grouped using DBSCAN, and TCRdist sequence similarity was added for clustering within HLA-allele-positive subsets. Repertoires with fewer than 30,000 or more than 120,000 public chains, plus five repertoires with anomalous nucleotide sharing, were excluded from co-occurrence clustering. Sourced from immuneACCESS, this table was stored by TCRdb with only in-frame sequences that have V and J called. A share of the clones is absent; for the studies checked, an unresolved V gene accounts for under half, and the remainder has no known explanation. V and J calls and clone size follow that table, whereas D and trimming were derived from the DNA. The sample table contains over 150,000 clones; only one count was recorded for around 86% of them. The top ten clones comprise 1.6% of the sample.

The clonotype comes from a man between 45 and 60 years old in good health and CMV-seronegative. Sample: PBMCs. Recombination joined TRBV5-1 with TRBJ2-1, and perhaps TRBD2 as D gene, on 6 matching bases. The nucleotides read TGCGCCAGCAGCTTGGAAGTGGTTCCGGGGGATGAGCAGTTCTTC. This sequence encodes CASSLEVVPGDEQFF.